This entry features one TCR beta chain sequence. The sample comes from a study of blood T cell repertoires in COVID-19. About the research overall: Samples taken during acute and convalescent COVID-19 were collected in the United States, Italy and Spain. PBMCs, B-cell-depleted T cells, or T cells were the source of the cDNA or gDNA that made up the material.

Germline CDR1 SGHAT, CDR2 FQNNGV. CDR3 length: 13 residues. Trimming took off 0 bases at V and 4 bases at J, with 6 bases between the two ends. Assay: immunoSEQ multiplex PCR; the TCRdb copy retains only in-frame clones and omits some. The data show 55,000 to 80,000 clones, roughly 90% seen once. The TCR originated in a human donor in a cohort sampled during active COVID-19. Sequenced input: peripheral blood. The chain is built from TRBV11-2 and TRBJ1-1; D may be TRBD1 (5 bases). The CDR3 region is CASSLDRGTEAFF. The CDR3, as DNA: TGTGCCAGCAGCTTAGATAGGGGCACTGAAGCTTTCTTT.